This T cell receptor (beta chain) was captured by sequencing in a study of cytomegalovirus exposure and HLA in healthy donors. V shed 2 bases and J 4 bases; nucleotides not matched to a gene: 1. The CDR3 totals 13 residues. Germline CDR1 is SGHTA and CDR2 is FQGNSA. The PCR had 60 Vbeta and 13 Jbeta primers. In the study's own analysis: About 11 million shared chains were among the 65 million to 85 million unique TCR beta chains that a later analysis counted. Method: immunoSEQ multiplex PCR; TCRdb's copy keeps in-frame clones and lacks some. The V and J calls and clone size are taken from that table; D and trimming were inferred from the DNA. Of tens of thousands of clones listed, about nine tenths are singletons. Concerning this clone itself: Its matching antigen is unknown.

Whole-study findings and limits: Reports showed the classifier diagnosing cytomegalovirus status with high specificity and sensitivity.

Material: PBMCs. This rearrangement joins TRBV7-2 to TRBJ1-1, with 7 bases identical to TRBD1. The source of this sequence is a woman aged 40 to 49 in good health and CMV-seropositive. Here the CDR3 reads CASSLRQGTEAFF. The CDR3 coding sequence is TGTGCCAGCAGCTTAAGACAGGGCACTGAAGCTTTCTTT.